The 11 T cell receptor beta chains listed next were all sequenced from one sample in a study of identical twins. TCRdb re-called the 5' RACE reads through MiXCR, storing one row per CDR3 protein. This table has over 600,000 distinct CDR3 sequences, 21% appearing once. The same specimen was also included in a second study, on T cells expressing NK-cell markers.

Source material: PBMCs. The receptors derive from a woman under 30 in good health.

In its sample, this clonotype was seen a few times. DNA for the CDR3: TGCGCCAGCAGCTTGGCCGGGGTTTCCTACCATTCAGATACGCAGTATTTT. Translating gives CASSLAGVSYHSDTQYF. The chain joins TRBV5-1 to TRBJ2-3; possible D gene TRBD2, 5 bases. This CDR3 contains 17 residues. The V end was cut by 0 bases, the J end by 4 bases, with 18 bases between. Looked up from germline, CDR1 is SGHRS and CDR2 is YFSETQ. The full variable domain, in which reference TRBV5-1 and TRBJ2-3 provide the parts outside the CDR3, is KAGVTQTPRYLIKTRGQQVTLSCSPISGHRSVSWYQQTPGQGLQFLFEYFSETQRNKGNFPGRFSGRQFSNSRSEMNVSTLELGDSALYLCASSLAGVSYHSDTQYFGPGTRLTVL.

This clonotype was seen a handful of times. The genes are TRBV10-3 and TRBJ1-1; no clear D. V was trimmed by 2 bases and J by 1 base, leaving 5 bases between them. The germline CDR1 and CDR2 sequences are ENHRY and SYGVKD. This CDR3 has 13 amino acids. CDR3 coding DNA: TGTGCCATCAGTGAGGGCTGGAACACTGAAGCTTTCTTT. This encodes CAISEGWNTEAFF.

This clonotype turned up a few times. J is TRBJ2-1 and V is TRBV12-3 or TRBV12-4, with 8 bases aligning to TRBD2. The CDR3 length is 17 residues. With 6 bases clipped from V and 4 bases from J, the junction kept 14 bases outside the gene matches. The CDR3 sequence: CASRPRRLAGPYNEQFF. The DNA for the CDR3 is TGTGCCAGCAGGCCGAGGCGCTTAGCGGGACCGTACAATGAGCAGTTCTTC.

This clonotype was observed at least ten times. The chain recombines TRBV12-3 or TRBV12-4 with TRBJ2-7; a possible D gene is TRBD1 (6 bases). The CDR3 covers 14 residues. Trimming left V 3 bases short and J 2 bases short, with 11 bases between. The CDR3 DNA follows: TGTGCCAGCAGTTTGACACAGGGCCCCTACGAGCAGTACTTC. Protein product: CASSLTQGPYEQYF.

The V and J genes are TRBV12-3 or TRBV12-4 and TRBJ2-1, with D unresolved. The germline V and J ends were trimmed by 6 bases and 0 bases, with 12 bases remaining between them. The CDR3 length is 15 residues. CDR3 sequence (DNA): TGTGCCAGCAGCTTTGGGGTCCACTCCTACAATGAGCAGTTCTTC. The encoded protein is CASSFGVHSYNEQFF.

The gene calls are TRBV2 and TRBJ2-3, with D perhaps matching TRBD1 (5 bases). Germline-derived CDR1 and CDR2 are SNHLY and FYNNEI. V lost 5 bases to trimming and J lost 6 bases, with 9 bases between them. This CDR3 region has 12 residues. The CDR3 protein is CASSIQGDTQYF. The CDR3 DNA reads TGTGCCAGCAGTATCCAGGGCGATACGCAGTATTTT.

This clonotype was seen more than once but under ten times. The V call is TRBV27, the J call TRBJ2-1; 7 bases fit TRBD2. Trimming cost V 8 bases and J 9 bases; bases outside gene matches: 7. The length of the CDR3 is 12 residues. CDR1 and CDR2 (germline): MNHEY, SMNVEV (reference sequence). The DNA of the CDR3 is TGTGCCAGCGGGGGGGGATGGGGTGAGCAGTTCTTC. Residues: CASGGGWGEQFF.

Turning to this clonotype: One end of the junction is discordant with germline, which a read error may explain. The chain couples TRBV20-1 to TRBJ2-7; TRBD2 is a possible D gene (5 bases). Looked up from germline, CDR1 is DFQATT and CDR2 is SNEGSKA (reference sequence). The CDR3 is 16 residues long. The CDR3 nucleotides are TGCTGTGCTAGAGATCCCCTTGGAGCGGACCCCTACGAGCAGTACTTC. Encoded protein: CCARDPLGADPYEQYF.

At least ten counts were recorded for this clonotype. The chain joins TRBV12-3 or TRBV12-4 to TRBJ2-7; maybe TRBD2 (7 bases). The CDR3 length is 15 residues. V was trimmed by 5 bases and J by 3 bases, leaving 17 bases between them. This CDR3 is CASSPGGGGLYEQYF. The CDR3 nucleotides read TGTGCCAGCAGTCCTGGGGGGGGGGGCCTCTACGAGCAGTACTTC.

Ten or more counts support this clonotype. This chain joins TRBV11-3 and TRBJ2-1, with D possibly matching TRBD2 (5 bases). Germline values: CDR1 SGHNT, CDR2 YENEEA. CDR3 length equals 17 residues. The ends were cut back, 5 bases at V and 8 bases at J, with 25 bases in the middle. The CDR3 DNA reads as TGTGCCAGCAGCCCTCGCGGGCAGCCTAGTAGTGTCCATGAGCAGTTCTTC. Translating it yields CASSPRGQPSSVHEQFF.

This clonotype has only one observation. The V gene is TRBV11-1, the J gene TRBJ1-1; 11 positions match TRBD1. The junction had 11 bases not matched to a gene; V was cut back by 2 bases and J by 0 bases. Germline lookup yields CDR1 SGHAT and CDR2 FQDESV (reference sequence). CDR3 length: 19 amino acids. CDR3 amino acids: CASSLRTSWTGGLNTEAFF. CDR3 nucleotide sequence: TGTGCCAGCAGCTTACGGACGTCCTGGACAGGGGGCCTGAACACTGAAGCTTTCTTT.